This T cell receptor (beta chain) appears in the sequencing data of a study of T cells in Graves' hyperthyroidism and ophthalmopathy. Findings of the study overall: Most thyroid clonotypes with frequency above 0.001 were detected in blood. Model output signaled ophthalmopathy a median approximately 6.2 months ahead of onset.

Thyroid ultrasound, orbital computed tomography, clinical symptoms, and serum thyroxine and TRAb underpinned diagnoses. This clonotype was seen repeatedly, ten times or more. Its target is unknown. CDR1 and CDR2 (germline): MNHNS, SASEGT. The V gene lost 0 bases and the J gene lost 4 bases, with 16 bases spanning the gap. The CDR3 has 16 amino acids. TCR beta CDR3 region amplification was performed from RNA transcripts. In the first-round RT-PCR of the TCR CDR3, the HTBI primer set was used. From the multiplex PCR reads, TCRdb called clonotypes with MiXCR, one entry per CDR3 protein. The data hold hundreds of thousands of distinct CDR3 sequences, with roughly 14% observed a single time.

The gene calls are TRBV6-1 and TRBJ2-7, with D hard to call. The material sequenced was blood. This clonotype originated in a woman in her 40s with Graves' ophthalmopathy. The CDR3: CASSEAGWMVLYEQYF. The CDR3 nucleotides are TGTGCCAGCAGTGAAGCCGGGTGGATGGTTCTTTACGAGCAGTACTTC.